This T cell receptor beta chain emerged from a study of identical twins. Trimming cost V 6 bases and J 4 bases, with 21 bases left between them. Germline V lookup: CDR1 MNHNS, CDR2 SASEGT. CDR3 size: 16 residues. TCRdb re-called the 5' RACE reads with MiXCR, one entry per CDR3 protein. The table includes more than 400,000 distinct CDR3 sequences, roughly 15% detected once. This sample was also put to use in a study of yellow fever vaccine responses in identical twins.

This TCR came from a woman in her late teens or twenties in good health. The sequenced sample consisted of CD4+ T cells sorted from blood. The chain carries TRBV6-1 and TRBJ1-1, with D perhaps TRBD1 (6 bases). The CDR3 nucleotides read TGTGCCAGCAGGCAAACAGGGAGTGGGTCGGGCACTGAAGCTTTCTTT. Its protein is CASRQTGSGSGTEAFF.